The TCR beta chain under discussion was sequenced for a study of T cell changes during pregnancy in multiple sclerosis. Looked up from germline, CDR1 is SGHDN and CDR2 is FVKESK. The V and J ends lost 6 bases and 3 bases, in that order; junction bases with no gene match: 4. CDR3 size: 14 residues. TCRdb keeps only in-frame clones here, not all; method: immunoSEQ multiplex PCR. The top ten clones hold around 2.3% of a sample with about 70,000 clones, approximately 92% of them seen once. Sample: peripheral blood, taken before pregnancy. This TCR was sampled from a female donor with multiple sclerosis, enrolled in a pregnancy study. The rearrangement joins TRBV14 to TRBJ2-7; 11 bases are shared with TRBD2. CDR3 protein: CASSITSGSYEQYF. The CDR3 region has the DNA TGTGCCAGCAGTATCACTAGCGGGAGCTACGAGCAGTACTTC.